A selection of T cell receptor beta chains follows, all from one sample in a study of cytomegalovirus exposure and HLA in healthy donors. The method was immunoSEQ multiplex PCR; TCRdb's version includes in-frame clones alone and lacks a portion of them. The table has under 200,000 clones, roughly 65% seen once. The specimen was PBMCs. The source is a woman between 18 and 30 years old in good health and CMV-seropositive. CDR3s leave out the opening cysteine and the closing phenylalanine or tryptophan.

v_call cdr3_aa
TRBV15 AIGQYNEQF
TRBV28 ASRGEDRTNQPQH
TRBV10-3 AISETVGLAVSYEQY
TRBV5-4 ASRGGFNTEAF
TRBV4-1 ASSETSGRAF
TRBV6-5 ASSYYGTEYGYT
TRBV19 ASLDRQGSYGYT
TRBV15 ATSRDSEGGEQY
TRBV7-8 ASSGGPGQLGNEQF
TRBV25-1 ASSETSVYEQY
TRBV30 ACKGDRAINEQF
TRBV28 ASYRSGEQF
TRBV5-1 ASSLGGGTEAF
TRBV7-9 ASRGDYYYNEQF
TRBV7-9 ASSQEVEQF
TRBV7-8 ASSLQTRYLSGYT
TRBV13 ASRSVVDTQY
TRBV2 ASGTGNSPLH
TRBV28 ASGLAGAFYEQY
TRBV6-4 ASSDSGKAKTEAF
TRBV27 ASSLTGFNYGYT